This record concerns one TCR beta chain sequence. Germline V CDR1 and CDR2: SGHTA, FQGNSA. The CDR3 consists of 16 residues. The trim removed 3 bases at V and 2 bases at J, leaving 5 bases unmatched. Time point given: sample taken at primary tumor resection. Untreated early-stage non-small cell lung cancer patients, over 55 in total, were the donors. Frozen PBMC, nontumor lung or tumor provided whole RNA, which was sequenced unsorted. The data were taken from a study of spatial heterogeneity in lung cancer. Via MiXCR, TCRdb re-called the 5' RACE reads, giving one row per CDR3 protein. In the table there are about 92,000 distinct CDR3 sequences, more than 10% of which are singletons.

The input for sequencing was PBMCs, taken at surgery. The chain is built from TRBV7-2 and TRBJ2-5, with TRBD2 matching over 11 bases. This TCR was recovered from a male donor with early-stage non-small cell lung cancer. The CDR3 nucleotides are TGTGCCAGCAGCTTCCAGACTAGCGGGATACAAGAGACCCAGTACTTC. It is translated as CASSFQTSGIQETQYF.